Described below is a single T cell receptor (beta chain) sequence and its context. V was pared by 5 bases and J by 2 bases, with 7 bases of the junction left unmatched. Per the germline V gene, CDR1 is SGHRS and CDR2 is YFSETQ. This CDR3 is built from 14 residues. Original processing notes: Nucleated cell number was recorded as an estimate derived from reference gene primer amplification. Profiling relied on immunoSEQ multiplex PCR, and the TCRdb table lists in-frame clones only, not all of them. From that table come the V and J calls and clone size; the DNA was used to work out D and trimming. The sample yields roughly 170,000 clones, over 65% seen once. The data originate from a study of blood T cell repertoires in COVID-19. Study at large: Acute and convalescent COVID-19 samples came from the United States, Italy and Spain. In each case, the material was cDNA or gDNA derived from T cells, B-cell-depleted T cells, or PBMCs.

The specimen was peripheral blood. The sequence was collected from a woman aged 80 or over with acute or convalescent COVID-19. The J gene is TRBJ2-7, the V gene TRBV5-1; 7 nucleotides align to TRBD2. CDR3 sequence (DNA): TGCGCCAGCAGTGAAGGCGGGAGCACCTACGAGCAGTACTTC. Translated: CASSEGGSTYEQYF.